A selection of T cell receptor beta chains follows, all from one sample in a study of blood T cells in healthy people across ages. TCRdb redid the calling of the 5' RACE reads with MiXCR, one entry per CDR3 protein. Found here are about 970,000 distinct CDR3 sequences, about 53% of them singletons; the top ten hold 20% to 25%. Sequencing used blood. These receptors all stem from a woman aged 60-75 years in good health. Each CDR3 is given with its conserved first and last residue. Fields, in order: V gene, D gene, J gene, clone size, CDR3 DNA, CDR3 protein. The D gene is left open where the match is weak. The size of a clone is reported for some rows only, either as once, few or many, or as a class for expanded clones.

TRBV11-2	TRBD2	TRBJ2-3	.	TGTGCCAGCAGCGAGAGCGGGAGCTTAGATACGCAGTATTTT	CASSESGSLDTQYF
TRBV2	.	TRBJ1-2	once	TGTGCCAGCAGTGACGGGGGTCTCGGGAATGGCTACACCTTC	CASSDGGLGNGYTF
TRBV7-2	.	TRBJ2-7	.	TGTGCCAGCAGCTTCTCCTCCCGGGGACCCTACGAGCAGTACTTC	CASSFSSRGPYEQYF
TRBV25-1	.	TRBJ1-4	.	TGTGCCAGCAGTGAATCCGCAGGGTTTGGTGAAAAACTGTTTTTT	CASSESAGFGEKLFF
TRBV29-1	TRBD1	TRBJ1-2	.	TGCAGCGTTGGGACAGGGGGCGCGGGCTACACCTTC	CSVGTGGAGYTF
TRBV12-3/TRBV12-4	.	TRBJ2-4	.	TGTGCCAGCAGTTTATCCCCCCAGTGGAACATTCAGTACTTC	CASSLSPQWNIQYF
TRBV4-2	.	TRBJ2-6	few	TGTGCCAGCAGCCGCGATCAGGGTTCTGGGGCCAACGTCCTGACTTTC	CASSRDQGSGANVLTF
TRBV20-1	.	TRBJ2-3	.	TGCAGTGCTAGAGACCTAGGTTCGCAGTATTTT	CSARDLGSQYF
TRBV20-1	TRBD2	TRBJ2-7	few	TGCAGTGCTAGAGAGACGGGAGGTTCCTACGAGCAGTACTTC	CSARETGGSYEQYF
TRBV4-1	TRBD1	TRBJ1-4	.	TGCGCCAGCAGCCCCAGGGGACAGACAGGTGATGGTGAAAAACTGTTTTTT	CASSPRGQTGDGEKLFF
TRBV20-1	TRBD2	TRBJ2-1	.	TGCAGTGCTAGCGCCGCGACGGGAGGCCAGTCGGATGAGCAGTTCTTC	CSASAATGGQSDEQFF
TRBV30	.	TRBJ1-2	few	TGTGCCTGGGGGGGATCCTATGGCTACACCTTC	CAWGGSYGYTF
TRBV20-1	TRBD1	TRBJ1-4	.	TGCAGTGCCAGACAGGGGCGGGGTGAAAAACTGTTTTTT	CSARQGRGEKLFF
TRBV6-2/TRBV6-3	TRBD2	TRBJ2-4	few	TGTGCCAGCAGTTACCAACGACTAGCATTCTCCCTAGCCAAAAACATTCAGTACTTC	CASSYQRLAFSLAKNIQYF
TRBV15	.	TRBJ2-7	.	TGTGCCACCAGCAGAGATTCGGGTCGGGGCAAGCAGTACTTC	CATSRDSGRGKQYF
TRBV2	TRBD1	TRBJ2-5	.	TGTGCCAGCAGTCCCCTGGACAGGAAAGAGACCCAGTACTTC	CASSPLDRKETQYF
TRBV10-2	.	TRBJ2-7	.	TGCGCCAGCAGTGAGGGAGATAGCAAGTACGAGCAGTACTTC	CASSEGDSKYEQYF
TRBV3-1	TRBD1	TRBJ1-6	.	TGTGCCAGCAGCCAAGGTCACAGGGGTAGATCACCCCTCCACTTT	CASSQGHRGRSPLHF
TRBV9	.	TRBJ2-5	.	TGTGCCAGCAGCGTAGTTTTAGAAGAGATCCAGTACTTC	CASSVVLEEIQYF
TRBV21-1	.	TRBJ2-7	few	.	CASTVGTGASYEQYF
TRBV2	.	TRBJ2-1	.	TGTGCCAGCAGCTACGAACATAGCGGCAATGAGCAGTTCTTC	CASSYEHSGNEQFF
TRBV10-3	.	TRBJ2-1	.	TGTGCCATCGGAGGAGCCGTAGACACCTACAATGAGCAGTTCTTC	CAIGGAVDTYNEQFF
TRBV7-2	TRBD2	TRBJ2-5	.	TGTGCCAGCAGCTTCTCCCCTAGCGGGAGGCAGGAGACCCAGTACTTC	CASSFSPSGRQETQYF
TRBV6-5	TRBD1	TRBJ2-5	.	TGTGCCAGCAGCCGAGGACAGGGGGTGGAAGAGACCCAGTACTTC	CASSRGQGVEETQYF
TRBV24-1	.	TRBJ1-2	.	TGTGCCACCAGTGATCCGGGACGGAGCTATGGCTACACCTTC	CATSDPGRSYGYTF
TRBV20-1	.	TRBJ2-3	.	TGCAGTGCTAGAGTAGGGTTTGACACAGATACGCAGTATTTT	CSARVGFDTDTQYF
TRBV27	.	TRBJ2-1	few	TGTGCCAGCAGCCCCGGTGGAGATGAGCAGTTCTTC	CASSPGGDEQFF
TRBV20-1	.	TRBJ2-5	few	TGCAGTGCTTCCACGACGTTGGCGGAGACCCAGTACTTC	CSASTTLAETQYF
TRBV5-1	TRBD2	TRBJ2-6	.	TGCGCCAGCAGCCCGGGACTAGCGGGGGTATCTGGGGCCAACGTCCTGACTTTC	CASSPGLAGVSGANVLTF
TRBV15	.	TRBJ2-7	.	TGTGCCACCAGCCCTGGCCGAACTCTATTCGGGGAGCAGTACTTC	CATSPGRTLFGEQYF
TRBV10-3	TRBD2	TRBJ2-3	.	TGTGCCATCAGGAACTCCGGGACTAGCGGGTGGAGTACGCAGTATTTT	CAIRNSGTSGWSTQYF
TRBV7-8	.	TRBJ2-7	.	TGTGCCAGCAGCTTAACGAGGACCAGCTCCTACGAGCAGTACTTC	CASSLTRTSSYEQYF
TRBV4-1	.	TRBJ2-5	many	TGCGCCAGCAGCCAAGCACCTGTGGAGACCCAGTACTTC	CASSQAPVETQYF
TRBV4-1	.	TRBJ1-5	few	TGCGCCAGCAGCCGGGAATGGGCTCAGCCCCAGCATTTT	CASSREWAQPQHF
TRBV27	TRBD2	TRBJ2-1	.	TGTGCCAGCAGCCGCCGACTAGCGGGAGGGCCCAACAATGAGCAGTTCTTC	CASSRRLAGGPNNEQFF
TRBV5-1	TRBD1	TRBJ2-1	.	TGCGCCAGCAGCCGGACCGGGACAGGGGGCCTCTATGAGCAGTTCTTC	CASSRTGTGGLYEQFF
TRBV7-2	TRBD2	TRBJ2-3	few	TGTGCCAGCAGCGAACTAGCGGGACTTTTGACAGATACGCAGTATTTT	CASSELAGLLTDTQYF
TRBV12-3/TRBV12-4	.	TRBJ1-5	few	TGTGCCAGCAGTTTAGGGAACCATCAGCCCCAGCATTTT	CASSLGNHQPQHF
TRBV4-1	TRBD1	TRBJ2-5	.	TGCGCCAAACGGCAGGGGGCTGAGACCCAGTACTTC	CAKRQGAETQYF
TRBV4-1	TRBD2	TRBJ2-5	.	TGCGCCAGCAGCCAACCAACTAGCGGGAGGGCGGGTGAGCAGTACTTC	CASSQPTSGRAGEQYF
TRBV12-3/TRBV12-4	TRBD2	TRBJ2-5	many	TGTGCCAGCAGTCCGGGGGGACCTGTTGACCAGTACTTC	CASSPGGPVDQYF
TRBV6-6	TRBD1	TRBJ2-3	.	TGTGCCAGCAGTTACGGGACAGGGCCCCGATTGCCAGATACGCAGTATTTT	CASSYGTGPRLPDTQYF